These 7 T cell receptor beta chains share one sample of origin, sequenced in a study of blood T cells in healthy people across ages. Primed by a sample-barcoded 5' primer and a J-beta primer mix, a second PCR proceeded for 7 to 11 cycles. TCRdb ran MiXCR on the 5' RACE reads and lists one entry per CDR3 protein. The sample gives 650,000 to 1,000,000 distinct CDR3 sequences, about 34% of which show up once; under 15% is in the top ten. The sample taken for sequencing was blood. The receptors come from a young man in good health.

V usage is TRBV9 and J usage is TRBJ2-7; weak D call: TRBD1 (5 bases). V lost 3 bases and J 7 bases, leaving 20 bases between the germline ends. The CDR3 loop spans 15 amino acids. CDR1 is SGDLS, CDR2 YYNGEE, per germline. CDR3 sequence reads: CASSEFGTRGNEQYF. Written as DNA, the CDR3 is TGTGCCAGCAGCGAATTTGGTACAAGGGGCAATGAGCAGTACTTC.

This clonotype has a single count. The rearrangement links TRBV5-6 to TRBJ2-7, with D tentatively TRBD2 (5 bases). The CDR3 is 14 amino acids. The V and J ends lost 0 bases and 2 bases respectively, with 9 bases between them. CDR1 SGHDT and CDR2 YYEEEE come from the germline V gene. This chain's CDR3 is CASSLGLAPYEQYF. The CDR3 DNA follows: TGTGCCAGCAGCTTGGGGCTAGCCCCCTACGAGCAGTACTTC.

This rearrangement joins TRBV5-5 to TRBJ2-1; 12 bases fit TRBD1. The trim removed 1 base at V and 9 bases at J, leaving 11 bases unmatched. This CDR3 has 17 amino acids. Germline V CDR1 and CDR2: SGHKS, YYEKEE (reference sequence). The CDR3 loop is CASSLRATGTGGFEQFF. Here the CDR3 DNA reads TGTGCCAGCAGCTTGAGGGCAACCGGGACAGGGGGCTTTGAGCAGTTCTTC.

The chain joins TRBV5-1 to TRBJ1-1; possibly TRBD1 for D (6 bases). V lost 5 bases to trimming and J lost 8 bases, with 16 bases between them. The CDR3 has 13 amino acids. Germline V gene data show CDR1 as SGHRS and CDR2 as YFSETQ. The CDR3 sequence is CASRFQGWTEAFF. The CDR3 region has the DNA TGCGCCAGCAGGTTTCAGGGGTGGACAGAAGCTTTCTTT.

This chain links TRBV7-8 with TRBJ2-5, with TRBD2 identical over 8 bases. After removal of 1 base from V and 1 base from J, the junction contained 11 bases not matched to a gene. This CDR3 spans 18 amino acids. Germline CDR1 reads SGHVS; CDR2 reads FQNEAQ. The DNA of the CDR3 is TGTGCCAGCAGCTTAGGGGGGCCCGGGACTAGGGCCCAAGAGACCCAGTACTTC. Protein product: CASSLGGPGTRAQETQYF.

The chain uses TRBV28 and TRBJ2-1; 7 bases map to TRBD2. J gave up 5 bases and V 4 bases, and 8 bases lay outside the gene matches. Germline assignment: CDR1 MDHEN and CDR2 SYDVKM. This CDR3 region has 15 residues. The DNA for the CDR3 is TGTGCCAGCAGTTATGGCGGGGGACGGAACAATGAGCAGTTCTTC. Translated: CASSYGGGRNNEQFF.

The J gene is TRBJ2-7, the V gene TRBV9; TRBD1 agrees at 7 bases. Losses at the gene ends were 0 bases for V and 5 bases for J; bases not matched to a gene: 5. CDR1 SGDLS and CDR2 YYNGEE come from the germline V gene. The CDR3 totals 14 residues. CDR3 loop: CASSVEVGGDEQYF. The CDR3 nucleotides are TGTGCCAGCAGCGTAGAGGTAGGGGGCGACGAGCAGTACTTC.